This T cell receptor (beta chain) is drawn from a study of pediatric ulcerative colitis. Study-wide points: Repertoires came from total lymphocyte DNA, so rare subsets like regulatory T cells may be missed.

The assay was immunoSEQ multiplex PCR, and TCRdb's table has in-frame clones only and misses some. The profile shows 30,000 to 40,000 clones, roughly 81% of them singletons. Points on this clone: Its specificity is unknown.

During colonoscopy, one to two rectal pinch biopsies were collected. The V gene's germline CDR1 is MRHNA and CDR2 SNTAGT. The germline V and J ends were trimmed by 4 bases and 8 bases, with 12 bases remaining between them. The CDR3 spans 14 residues. The gene calls are TRBV6-4 and TRBJ1-6; D is uncertain. The sequenced sample consisted of gut tissue. The sequence was obtained from a boy aged 10-17 years with mild ulcerative colitis. The CDR3, as DNA: TGTGCCAGCAGTGTTGTGTACTGGGATTCACCCCTCCACTTT. Encoded protein: CASSVVYWDSPLHF.